This record concerns one T cell receptor beta chain sequence. As yet, its antigen is unknown. The data stem from a study of T cell responses to AZD1222 COVID-19 vaccine. Across the whole study: The analysis combined second doses at about 4 or about 12 weeks.

The CDR3 contains 16 residues. In germline, CDR1 is LNHDA, CDR2 SQIVND (reference sequence). V lost 3 bases to trimming and J lost 3 bases; unmatched junction nucleotides: 9. Points from the study as a whole: The donor group comprised mostly white British people and more females; the analysis possibly underestimated clonal diversity. Targets within unmutated variant regions were reportedly found for nearly half of spike-specific TCRs.

TCRdb keeps only in-frame clones here, not all; method: immunoSEQ multiplex PCR. The profile shows around 140,000 clones, approximately 83% of them singletons. The input for sequencing was peripheral blood, taken on day 0 of AZD1222 vaccination. The origin of this receptor is an adult in good health. This sequence joins TRBV19 and TRBJ2-7; 9 nucleotides line up with TRBD1. Written as DNA, the CDR3 is TGTGCCAGTAGTATCTTATCTGGACAGGGGATCTACGAGCAGTACTTC. The encoded protein is CASSILSGQGIYEQYF.